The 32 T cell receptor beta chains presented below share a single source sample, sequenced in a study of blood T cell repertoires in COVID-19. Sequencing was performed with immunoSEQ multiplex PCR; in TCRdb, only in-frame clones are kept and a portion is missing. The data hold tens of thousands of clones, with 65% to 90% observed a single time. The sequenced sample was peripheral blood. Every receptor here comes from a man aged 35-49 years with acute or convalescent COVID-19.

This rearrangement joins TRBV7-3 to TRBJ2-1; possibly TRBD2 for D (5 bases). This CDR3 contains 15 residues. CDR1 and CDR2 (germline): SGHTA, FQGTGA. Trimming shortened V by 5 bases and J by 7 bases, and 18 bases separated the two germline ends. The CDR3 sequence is CASSPPSSGRNEQFF. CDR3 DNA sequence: TGTGCCAGCAGCCCCCCGTCATCGGGGAGAAATGAGCAGTTCTTC.

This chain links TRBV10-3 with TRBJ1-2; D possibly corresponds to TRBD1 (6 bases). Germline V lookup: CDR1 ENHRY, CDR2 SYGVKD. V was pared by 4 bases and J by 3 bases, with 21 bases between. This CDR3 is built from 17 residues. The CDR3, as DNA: TGTGCCATCAGTGCCGCCGAGGGGGGGGACCTTGACTATGGCTACACCTTC. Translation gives CAISAAEGGDLDYGYTF.

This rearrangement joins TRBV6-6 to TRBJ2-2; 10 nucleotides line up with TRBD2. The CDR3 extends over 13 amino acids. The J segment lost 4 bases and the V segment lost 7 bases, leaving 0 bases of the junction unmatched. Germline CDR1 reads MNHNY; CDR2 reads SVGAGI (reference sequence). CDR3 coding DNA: TGTGCCAGCAAGCGGGGGGGCACCGGGGAGCTGTTTTTT. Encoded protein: CASKRGGTGELFF.

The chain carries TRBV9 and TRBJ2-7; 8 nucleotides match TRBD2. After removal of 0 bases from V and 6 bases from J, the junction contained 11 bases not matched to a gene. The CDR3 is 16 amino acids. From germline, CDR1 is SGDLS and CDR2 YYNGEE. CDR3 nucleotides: TGTGCCAGCAGCGTAGAGCCGAGCGGGGGCACGGGCGAGCAGTACTTC. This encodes CASSVEPSGGTGEQYF.

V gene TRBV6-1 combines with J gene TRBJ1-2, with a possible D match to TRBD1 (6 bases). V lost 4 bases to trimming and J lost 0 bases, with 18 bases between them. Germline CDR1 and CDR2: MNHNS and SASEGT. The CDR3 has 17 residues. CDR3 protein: CASSGLAGASANYGYTF. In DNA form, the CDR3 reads TGTGCCAGCAGTGGCTTGGCAGGGGCGTCAGCTAACTATGGCTACACCTTC.

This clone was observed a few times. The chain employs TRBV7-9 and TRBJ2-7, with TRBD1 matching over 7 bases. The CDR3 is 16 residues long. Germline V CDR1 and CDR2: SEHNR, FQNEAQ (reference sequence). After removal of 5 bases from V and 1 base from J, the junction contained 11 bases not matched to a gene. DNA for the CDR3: TGTGCCAGCAGCATAAACAGGGGAATTGATTCCTACGAGCAGTACTTC. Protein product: CASSINRGIDSYEQYF.

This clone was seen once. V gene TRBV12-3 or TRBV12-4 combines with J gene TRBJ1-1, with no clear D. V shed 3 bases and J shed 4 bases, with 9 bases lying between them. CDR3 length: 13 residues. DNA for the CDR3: TGTGCCAGCAGTTTGAGCCAACCCACTGAAGCTTTCTTT. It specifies CASSLSQPTEAFF.

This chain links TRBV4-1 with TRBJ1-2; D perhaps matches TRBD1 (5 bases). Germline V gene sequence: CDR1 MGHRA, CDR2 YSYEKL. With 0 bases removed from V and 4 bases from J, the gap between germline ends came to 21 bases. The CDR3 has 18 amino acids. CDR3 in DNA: TGCGCCAGCAGCCAAGAAGGTGAGGGACTGGCCTTATCCTATGGCTACACCTTC. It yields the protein CASSQEGEGLALSYGYTF.

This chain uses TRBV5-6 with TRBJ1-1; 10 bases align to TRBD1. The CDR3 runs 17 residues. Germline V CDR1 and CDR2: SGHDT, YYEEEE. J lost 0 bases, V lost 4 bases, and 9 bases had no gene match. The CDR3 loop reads CASSPGTGVTLNTEAFF. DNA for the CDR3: TGTGCCAGCAGCCCCGGGACAGGGGTAACATTGAACACTGAAGCTTTCTTT. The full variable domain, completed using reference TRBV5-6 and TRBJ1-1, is DAGVTQSPTHLIKTRGQQVTLRCSPKSGHDTVSWYQQALGQGPQFIFQYYEEEERQRGNFPDRFSGHQFPNYSSELNVNALLLGDSALYLCASSPGTGVTLNTEAFFGQGTRLTVV.

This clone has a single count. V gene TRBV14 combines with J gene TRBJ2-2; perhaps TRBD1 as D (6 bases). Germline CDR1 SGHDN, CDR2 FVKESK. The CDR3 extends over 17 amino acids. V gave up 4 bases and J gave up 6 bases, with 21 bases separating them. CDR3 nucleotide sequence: TGTGCCAGCAGCCGAAGAGGGCTACGACAGGCGGCCGGGGAGCTGTTTTTT. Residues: CASSRRGLRQAAGELFF.

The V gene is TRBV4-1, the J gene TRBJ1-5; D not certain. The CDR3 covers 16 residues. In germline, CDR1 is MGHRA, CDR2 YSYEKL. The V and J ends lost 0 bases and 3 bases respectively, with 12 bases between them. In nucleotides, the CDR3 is TGCGCCAGCAGCCAAGATCGGAGGACGGACAATCAGCCCCAGCATTTT. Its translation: CASSQDRRTDNQPQHF.

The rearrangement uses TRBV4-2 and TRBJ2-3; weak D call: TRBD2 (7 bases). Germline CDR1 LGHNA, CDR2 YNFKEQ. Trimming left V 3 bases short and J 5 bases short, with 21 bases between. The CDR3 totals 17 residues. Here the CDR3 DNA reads TGTGCCAGCAGCCAGGATAGCAGTCCGGGGGGCCGAGATACGCAGTATTTT. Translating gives CASSQDSSPGGRDTQYF.

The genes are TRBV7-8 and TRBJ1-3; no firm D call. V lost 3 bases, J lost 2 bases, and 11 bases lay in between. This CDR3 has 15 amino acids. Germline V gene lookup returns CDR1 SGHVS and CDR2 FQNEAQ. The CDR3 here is CASSFGLRTGNTIYF. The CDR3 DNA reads TGTGCCAGCAGCTTTGGGTTGAGGACTGGAAACACCATATATTTT.

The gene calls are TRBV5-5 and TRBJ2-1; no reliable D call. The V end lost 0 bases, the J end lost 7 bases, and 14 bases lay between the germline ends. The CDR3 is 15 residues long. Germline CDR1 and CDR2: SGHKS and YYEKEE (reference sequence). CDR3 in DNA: TGTGCCAGCAGCTTGGGGGTGTCCGGGTGGAATGAGCAGTTCTTC. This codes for CASSLGVSGWNEQFF.

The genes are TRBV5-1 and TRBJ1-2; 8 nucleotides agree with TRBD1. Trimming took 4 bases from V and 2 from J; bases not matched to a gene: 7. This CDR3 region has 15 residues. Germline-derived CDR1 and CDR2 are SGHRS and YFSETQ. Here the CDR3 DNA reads TGCGCCAGCAGCGAAGCGACAGGGGCCAACTATGGCTACACCTTC. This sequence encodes CASSEATGANYGYTF.

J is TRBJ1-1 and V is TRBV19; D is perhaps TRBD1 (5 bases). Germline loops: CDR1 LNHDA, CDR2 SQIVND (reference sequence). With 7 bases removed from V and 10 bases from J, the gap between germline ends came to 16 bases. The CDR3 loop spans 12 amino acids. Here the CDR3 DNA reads TGTGCCAGTACCATGGGTGGCCAGGGAGCTTTCTTT. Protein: CASTMGGQGAFF.

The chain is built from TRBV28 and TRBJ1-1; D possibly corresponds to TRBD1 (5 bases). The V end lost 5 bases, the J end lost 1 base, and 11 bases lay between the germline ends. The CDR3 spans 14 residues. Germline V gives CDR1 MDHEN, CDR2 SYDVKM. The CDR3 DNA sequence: TGTGCCAGCAGTGCGGGGGGAAGGAACACTGAAGCTTTCTTT. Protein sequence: CASSAGGRNTEAFF. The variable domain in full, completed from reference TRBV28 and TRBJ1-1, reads DVKVTQSSRYLVKRTGEKVFLECVQDMDHENMFWYRQDPGLGLRLIYFSYDVKMKEKGDIPEGYSVSREKKERFSLILESASTNQTSMYLCASSAGGRNTEAFFGQGTRLTVV.

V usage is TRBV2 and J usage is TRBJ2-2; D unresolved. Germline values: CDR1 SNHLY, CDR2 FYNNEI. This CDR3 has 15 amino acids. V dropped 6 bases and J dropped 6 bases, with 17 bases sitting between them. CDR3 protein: CASSRSDSFAGELFF. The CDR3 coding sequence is TGTGCCAGCAGCCGTTCCGACTCCTTCGCCGGGGAGCTGTTTTTT. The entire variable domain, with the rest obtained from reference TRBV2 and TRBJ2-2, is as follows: EPEVTQTPSHQVTQMGQEVILRCVPISNHLYFYWYRQILGQKVEFLVSFYNNEISEKSEIFDDQFSVERPDGSNFTLKIRSTKLEDSAMYFCASSRSDSFAGELFFGEGSRLTVL.

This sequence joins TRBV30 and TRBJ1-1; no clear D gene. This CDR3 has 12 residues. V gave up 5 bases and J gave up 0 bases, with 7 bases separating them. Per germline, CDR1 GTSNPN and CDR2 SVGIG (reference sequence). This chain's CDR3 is CAWGRMNTEAFF. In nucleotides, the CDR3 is TGTGCCTGGGGGCGGATGAACACTGAAGCTTTCTTT.

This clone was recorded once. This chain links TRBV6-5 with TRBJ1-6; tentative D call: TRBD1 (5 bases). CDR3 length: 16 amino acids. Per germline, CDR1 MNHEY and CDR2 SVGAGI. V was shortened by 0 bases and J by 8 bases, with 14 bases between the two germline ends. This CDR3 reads CASSYSMGRGDSPLHF. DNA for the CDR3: TGTGCCAGCAGTTACTCGATGGGAAGGGGCGATTCACCCCTCCACTTT.

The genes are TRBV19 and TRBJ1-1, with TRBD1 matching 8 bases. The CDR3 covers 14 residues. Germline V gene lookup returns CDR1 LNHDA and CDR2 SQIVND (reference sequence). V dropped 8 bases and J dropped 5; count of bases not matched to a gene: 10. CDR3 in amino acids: CASGARQGWTEAFF. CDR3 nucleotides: TGTGCCAGTGGGGCGAGACAGGGGTGGACTGAAGCTTTCTTT.

CDR3 protein: CASSDDRGRAFF. The CDR3, as DNA: TGTGCCAGCAGTGACGACCGAGGCCGCGCTTTCTTT. The chain recombines TRBV6-1 with TRBJ1-1; D gene unclear. The CDR3 totals 12 residues. V gave up 3 bases and J gave up 11 bases, with 13 bases separating them. The V gene's germline CDR1 is MNHNS and CDR2 SASEGT.

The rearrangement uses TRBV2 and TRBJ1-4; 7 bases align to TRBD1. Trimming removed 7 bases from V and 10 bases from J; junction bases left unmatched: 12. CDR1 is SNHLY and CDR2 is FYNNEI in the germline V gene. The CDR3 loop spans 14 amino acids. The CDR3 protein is CASTRGRGLGKLFF. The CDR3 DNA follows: TGTGCCAGCACCAGAGGAAGGGGGCTGGGAAAACTGTTTTTT. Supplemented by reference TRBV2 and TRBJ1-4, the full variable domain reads EPEVTQTPSHQVTQMGQEVILRCVPISNHLYFYWYRQILGQKVEFLVSFYNNEISEKSEIFDDQFSVERPDGSNFTLKIRSTKLEDSAMYFCASTRGRGLGKLFFGSGTQLSVL.

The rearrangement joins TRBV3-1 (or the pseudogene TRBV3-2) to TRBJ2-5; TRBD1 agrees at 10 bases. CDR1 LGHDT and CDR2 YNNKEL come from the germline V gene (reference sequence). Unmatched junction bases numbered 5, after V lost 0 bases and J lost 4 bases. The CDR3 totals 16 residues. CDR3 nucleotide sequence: TGTGCCAGCAGCCAAGATCCACGGACAGGGGGAGAGACCCAGTACTTC. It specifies CASSQDPRTGGETQYF.

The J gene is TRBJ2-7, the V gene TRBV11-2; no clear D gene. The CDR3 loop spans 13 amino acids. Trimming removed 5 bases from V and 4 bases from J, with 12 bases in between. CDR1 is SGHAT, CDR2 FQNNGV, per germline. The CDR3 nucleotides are TGTGCCAGCAGCCTAAAAGCACGTTACGAGCAGTACTTC. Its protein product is CASSLKARYEQYF.

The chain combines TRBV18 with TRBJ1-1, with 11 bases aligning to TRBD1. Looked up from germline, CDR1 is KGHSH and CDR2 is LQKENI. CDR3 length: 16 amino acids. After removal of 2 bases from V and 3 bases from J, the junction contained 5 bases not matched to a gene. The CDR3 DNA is TGTGCCAGCTCACCAGGACAGGGGGCGCAGGACACTGAAGCTTTCTTT. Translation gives CASSPGQGAQDTEAFF.

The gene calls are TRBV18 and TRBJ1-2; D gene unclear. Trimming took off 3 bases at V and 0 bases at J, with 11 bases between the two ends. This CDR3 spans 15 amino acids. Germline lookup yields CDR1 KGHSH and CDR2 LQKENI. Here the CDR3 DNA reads TGTGCCAGCTCACCGGGGAGGGTATCTAACTATGGCTACACCTTC. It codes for CASSPGRVSNYGYTF. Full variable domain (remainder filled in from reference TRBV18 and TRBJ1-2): NAGVMQNPRHLVRRRGQEARLRCSPMKGHSHVYWYRQLPEEGLKFMVYLQKENIIDESGMPKERFSAEFPKEGPSILRIQQVVRGDSAAYFCASSPGRVSNYGYTFGSGTRLTVV.

This chain's CDR3 is CASSLGQTYEQYF. In nucleotides, the CDR3 is TGTGCCAGCAGCCTGGGACAGACCTACGAGCAGTACTTC. The chain recombines TRBV11-1 with TRBJ2-7; 7 nucleotides agree with TRBD1. V dropped 5 bases and J dropped 2; count of bases not matched to a gene: 3. CDR3 size: 13 residues. CDR1 and CDR2 from the germline V gene are SGHAT and FQDESV (reference sequence). Drawing the rest from reference TRBV11-1 and TRBJ2-7, the complete variable domain is EAEVAQSPRYKITEKSQAVAFWCDPISGHATLYWYRQILGQGPELLVQFQDESVVDDSQLPKDRFSAERLKGVDSTLKIQPAELGDSAMYLCASSLGQTYEQYFGPGTRLTVT.

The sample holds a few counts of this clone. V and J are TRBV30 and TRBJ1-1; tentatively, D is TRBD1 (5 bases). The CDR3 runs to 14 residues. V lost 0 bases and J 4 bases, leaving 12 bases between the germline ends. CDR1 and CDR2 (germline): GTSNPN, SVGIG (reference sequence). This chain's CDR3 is CAWSVLGGLTEAFF. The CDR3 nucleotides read TGTGCCTGGAGTGTACTTGGGGGACTCACTGAAGCTTTCTTT.

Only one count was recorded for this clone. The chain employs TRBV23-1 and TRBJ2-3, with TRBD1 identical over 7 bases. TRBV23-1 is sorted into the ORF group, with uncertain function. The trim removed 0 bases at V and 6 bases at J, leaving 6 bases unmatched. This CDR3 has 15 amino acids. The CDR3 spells CASSQSGQAPDTQYF. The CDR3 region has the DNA TGCGCCAGCAGTCAATCCGGACAGGCCCCCGATACGCAGTATTTT.

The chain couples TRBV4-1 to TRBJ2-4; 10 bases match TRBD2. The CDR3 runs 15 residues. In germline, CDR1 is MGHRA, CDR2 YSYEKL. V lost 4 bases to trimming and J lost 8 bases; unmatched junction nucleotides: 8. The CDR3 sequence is CASSPTGSGRDIQYF. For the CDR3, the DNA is TGCGCCAGCAGCCCTACGGGGAGCGGGAGGGACATTCAGTACTTC.

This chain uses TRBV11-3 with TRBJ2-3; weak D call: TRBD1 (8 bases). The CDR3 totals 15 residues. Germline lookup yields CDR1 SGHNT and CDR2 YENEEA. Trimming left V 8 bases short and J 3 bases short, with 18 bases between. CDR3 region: CASATGGETTDTQYF. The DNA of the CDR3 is TGTGCCAGCGCCACAGGGGGGGAAACTACAGATACGCAGTATTTT.